Here is one T cell receptor (beta chain) with its context. Its target is unknown. Profiled with immunoSEQ multiplex PCR; TCRdb holds only in-frame clones, not every one. Of 95,000 to 150,000 clones listed, 92% are singletons. These data belong to a study of T cell responses to AZD1222 COVID-19 vaccine. Study background: Analyses pooled second doses at about 4 or about 12 weeks. Regarding the study as a whole: Spike-specific TCR breadth and depth grew following two AZD1222 doses. Unmutated variant regions are reportedly targeted by nearly half of spike-specific TCRs. Vaccine-associated CD4 TCRs spanned spike, dominant at 160-218 and 743-854.

The germline V and J ends were trimmed by 4 bases and 2 bases, with 13 bases remaining between them. The CDR3 consists of 15 residues. Germline V gene lookup returns CDR1 SGHKS and CDR2 YYEKEE (reference sequence). Sequenced here: peripheral blood, sampled on day 0 of AZD1222 vaccination. This receptor was identified in an adult in good health. The V and J genes are TRBV5-5 and TRBJ2-1; the D gene could be TRBD1 or TRBD2 (5 bases each). The CDR3 DNA reads as TGTGCCAGCAGCCCGGGACCTATAACCTACAATGAGCAGTTCTTC. Its translation: CASSPGPITYNEQFF.